This T cell receptor beta chain was sequenced in a study of PD-1 blockade in classical Hodgkin lymphoma. Study at large: The study gave patients nivolumab 3 mg/kg intravenously every 2 weeks.

The V and J ends lost 8 bases and 9 bases respectively, with 17 bases between them. The CDR3 is 12 amino acids. Germline values: CDR1 MNHEY, CDR2 SMNVEV (reference sequence). TCRdb's table, derived via immunoSEQ multiplex PCR, lists solely in-frame clones and lacks some. The sample carries some 23,000 clones, under 90% recorded once. Whole-study results and caveats: Patients who began taking nivolumab under 1 year after ASCT were left out. A reduction in baseline TCR diversity was reportedly seen in newly diagnosed patients relative to healthy donors. Patients newly diagnosed and complete responders had comparable baseline diversity.

Relapses following autologous stem cell transplantation were seen in all patients, with brentuximab vedotin exposure varying. Concerning this clone itself: Antigen: not known.

The TCR was taken from a human donor with classical Hodgkin lymphoma. Sequencing was performed on peripheral blood mononuclear cells (PBMCs), taken before the second cycle of nivolumab. The chain links TRBV27 to TRBJ2-7, with D tentatively TRBD1 or TRBD2 (5 bases each). The CDR3 region has the DNA TGTGCCAGCGGCCGGGACCCTCACAGGCAGTACTTC. Residues: CASGRDPHRQYF.